This T cell receptor beta chain stems from a study of PD-1 blockade in mismatch repair-deficient tumors. Every patient had mismatch repair deficiency by PCR or immunohistochemistry. The CDR3 runs to 16 residues. The J segment lost 5 bases and the V segment lost 4 bases, leaving 11 bases of the junction unmatched. Germline V gene data show CDR1 as SGHVS and CDR2 as FNYEAQ. Some clones are missing from TCRdb's copy, which holds only in-frame ones; the method was immunoSEQ multiplex PCR. The data show roughly 40,000 clones, approximately 85% seen once. The input for sequencing was peripheral blood, taken about 81 weeks after starting pembrolizumab. The TCR was taken from an adult with mismatch repair-deficient cancer. This chain uses TRBV7-6 with TRBJ1-1, with 9 nucleotides matching TRBD1. CDR3 region: CASSSFEDRGWTEAFF. CDR3 in DNA: TGTGCCAGCAGCTCCTTTGAGGACAGGGGATGGACTGAAGCTTTCTTT.